Below, 27 T cell receptor beta chains from the same sample are listed, as sequenced in a study of naive and memory T cell subsets. The beta constant-region primer was an equimolar mix of two oligonucleotides covering TRBC1 and TRBC2. TCRdb fed the UMI-ligation and nested PCR reads into MiXCR, producing one record per CDR3 protein. The sample has 130,000 to 150,000 distinct CDR3 sequences, about 15% seen once. Material for sequencing was naive CD4+ T cells from blood. The receptors come from a human donor in good health.

This chain links TRBV6-2 or TRBV6-3 with TRBJ2-7; possible D gene TRBD1, 6 bases. Germline CDR1 MNHEY, CDR2 SVGEGT. This CDR3 has 12 residues. V lost 4 bases and J lost 7, with 11 bases in between. CDR3 loop: CASSSPRGEQYF. In DNA, the CDR3 is TGTGCCAGCAGTTCCCCAAGGGGGGAGCAGTACTTC.

The chain uses TRBV27 and TRBJ2-7, with D maybe TRBD1 (5 bases). Germline V gene sequence: CDR1 MNHEY, CDR2 SMNVEV (reference sequence). V lost 3 bases and J lost 6, with 15 bases in between. The CDR3 totals 14 residues. CDR3 bases: TGTGCCAGCAGTTTGCAGGGTTTTCTTTTCGAGCAGTACTTC. Encoded protein: CASSLQGFLFEQYF.

This clonotype occurred a few times. The chain carries TRBV30 and TRBJ1-1; tentatively, D is TRBD1 (5 bases). The CDR3 runs 11 residues. V lost 4 bases to trimming and J lost 8 bases, with 11 bases between them. Germline-derived CDR1 and CDR2 are GTSNPN and SVGIG (reference sequence). The CDR3 region is CAWMRGVEAFF. Here the CDR3 DNA reads TGTGCCTGGATGCGAGGGGTAGAAGCTTTCTTT.

The chain combines TRBV20-1 with TRBJ2-7, with a tentative D call TRBD1 (6 bases). Per germline, CDR1 DFQATT and CDR2 SNEGSKA (reference sequence). The ends were cut back, 3 bases at V and 7 bases at J, with 22 bases in the middle. The CDR3 spans 15 residues. The CDR3 is CSASWVQGMVYEQYF. CDR3 nucleotide sequence: TGCAGTGCTAGTTGGGTGCAGGGGATGGTGTATGAGCAGTACTTC.

This chain joins TRBV20-1 and TRBJ2-5; weak D call: TRBD1 (5 bases). CDR3 length: 13 residues. Between the trimmed V and J ends, which lost 1 base and 4 bases, there was a span of 10 bases. Germline-derived CDR1 and CDR2 are DFQATT and SNEGSKA (reference sequence). CDR3 region: CSARARVLETQYF. The CDR3 DNA follows: TGCAGTGCTAGAGCCAGGGTTCTAGAGACCCAGTACTTC.

This chain links TRBV2 with TRBJ2-5, with a possible D match to TRBD1 (6 bases). The CDR3 sequence is 13 residues long. The V gene lost 7 bases and the J gene lost 7 bases, with 16 bases spanning the gap. CDR1 SNHLY and CDR2 FYNNEI come from the germline V gene. The CDR3 loop reads CASTADSQGTQYF. CDR3 DNA: TGTGCCAGCACCGCGGACAGCCAGGGGACCCAGTACTTC.

This clonotype was detected a few times. This rearrangement joins TRBV4-1 to TRBJ1-4; D gene ambiguous. The CDR3 runs to 16 residues. With 1 base removed from V and 2 bases from J, the gap between germline ends came to 11 bases. Germline-derived CDR1 and CDR2 are MGHRA and YSYEKL. CDR3 region: CASSQGHGPTNEKLFF. CDR3 nucleotides: TGCGCCAGCAGCCAAGGCCATGGACCGACTAATGAAAAACTGTTTTTT.

The table lists this clonotype with a few counts. V and J are TRBV7-2 and TRBJ2-1; maybe TRBD2 (5 bases). V was shortened by 3 bases and J by 9 bases, with 15 bases between the two germline ends. Germline V CDR1 and CDR2: SGHTA, FQGNSA. The CDR3 runs to 14 residues. The CDR3 reads CASSFETFGGEQFF. The CDR3 coding sequence is TGTGCCAGCAGCTTCGAAACCTTCGGAGGTGAGCAGTTCTTC.

This chain uses TRBV20-1 with TRBJ2-7, with unresolved D. Germline V lookup: CDR1 DFQATT, CDR2 SNEGSKA (reference sequence). V was trimmed by 6 bases and J by 1 base, leaving 13 bases between them. The CDR3 runs to 13 residues. DNA for the CDR3: TGCAGTGCCCGGATAAAGGGATCCTACGAGCAGTACTTC. It specifies CSARIKGSYEQYF.

The J gene is TRBJ1-1, the V gene TRBV5-4; weak D call: TRBD1 (6 bases). The CDR3 loop spans 18 amino acids. The germline V gene has CDR1 SGHNT and CDR2 YYREEE (reference sequence). V was clipped by 2 bases and J by 1 base, with 21 bases between them. The CDR3 DNA reads TGTGCCAGCAGCTTTGGGTTGAGGATTAGGACAGCGAACACTGAAGCTTTCTTT. It codes for CASSFGLRIRTANTEAFF.

J is TRBJ1-1 and V is TRBV12-3 or TRBV12-4; D is uncertain. The V end lost 5 bases, the J end lost 4 bases, and 14 bases lay between the germline ends. The CDR3 is made up of 14 amino acids. CDR3 sequence reads: CASSPSGFVTEAFF. CDR3 in DNA: TGTGCCAGCAGTCCCTCGGGATTTGTCACTGAAGCTTTCTTT.

The chain employs TRBV6-5 and TRBJ1-3, with a possible D match to TRBD1 (5 bases). The germline V gene has CDR1 MNHEY and CDR2 SVGAGI. V shed 5 bases and J shed 4 bases, with 15 bases lying between them. CDR3 size: 15 residues. The CDR3 sequence is CASSNYQGSGNTIYF. CDR3 sequence (DNA): TGTGCCAGCAGTAACTATCAGGGCAGCGGAAACACCATATATTTT.

The V gene is TRBV20-1, the J gene TRBJ2-5; D is possibly TRBD1 (6 bases). Trimming took off 6 bases at V and 2 bases at J, with 16 bases between the two ends. In germline, CDR1 is DFQATT, CDR2 SNEGSKA (reference sequence). CDR3 length equals 14 residues. CDR3: CSAERGTPQETQYF. The CDR3 nucleotides read TGCAGTGCGGAGAGGGGGACCCCACAAGAGACCCAGTACTTC.

This clonotype was found a few times. The genes are TRBV2 and TRBJ2-2; TRBD1 is a possible D gene (5 bases). The germline CDR1 and CDR2 sequences are SNHLY and FYNNEI. The CDR3 is 13 amino acids. Trimming removed 2 bases at V and 7 bases at J, with 8 bases between. The CDR3 loop reads CASSERGVGELFF. The CDR3 DNA is TGTGCCAGCAGTGAAAGGGGTGTCGGGGAGCTGTTTTTT.

The CDR3 reads CASSLDPGGGSPLHF. In DNA, the CDR3 is TGTGCCAGCAGCTTAGATCCCGGGGGGGGTTCACCCCTCCACTTT. The chain carries TRBV11-2 and TRBJ1-6; D is perhaps TRBD1 (5 bases). Trimming left V 0 bases short and J 9 bases short, with 12 bases between. The CDR3 extends over 15 amino acids. The germline CDR1 and CDR2 sequences are SGHAT and FQNNGV. The full variable domain, completed using reference TRBV11-2 and TRBJ1-6, is EAGVAQSPRYKIIEKRQSVAFWCNPISGHATLYWYQQILGQGPKLLIQFQNNGVVDDSQLPKDRFSAERLKGVDSTLKIQPAKLEDSAVYLCASSLDPGGGSPLHFGNGTRLTVT.

The rearrangement joins TRBV3-1 to TRBJ2-3; 11 nucleotides agree with TRBD2. V dropped 6 bases and J dropped 2; count of bases not matched to a gene: 16. The germline V gene has CDR1 LGHDT and CDR2 YNNKEL (reference sequence). This CDR3 spans 19 amino acids. The DNA for the CDR3 is TGTGCCAGCAGTCCCACCGGGACTAGCGGAACTCTCATCACAGATACGCAGTATTTT. It is translated as CASSPTGTSGTLITDTQYF.

V is TRBV12-3 or TRBV12-4 and J is TRBJ2-1; 8 positions agree with TRBD2. This CDR3 spans 12 amino acids. V was clipped by 1 base and J by 15 bases; unmatched bases: 5. The CDR3, as DNA: TGTGCCAGCAGTTTAGATGGGACTAGGCCGTTCTTC. Translating gives CASSLDGTRPFF.

This chain uses TRBV4-3 with TRBJ1-1; D remains unclear. CDR3 length equals 15 residues. With 0 bases removed from V and 0 bases from J, the gap between germline ends came to 8 bases. Germline V gene data show CDR1 as LGHNA and CDR2 as YSLEER. The CDR3 spells CASSQDNAMNTEAFF. For the CDR3, the DNA is TGCGCCAGCAGCCAAGACAATGCCATGAACACTGAAGCTTTCTTT.

This chain uses TRBV27 with TRBJ2-2; the match to TRBD1 covers 8 bases. The CDR3 extends over 15 amino acids. The V and J ends lost 3 bases and 4 bases, in that order; junction bases with no gene match: 4. CDR1 MNHEY and CDR2 SMNVEV come from the germline V gene (reference sequence). CDR3 region: CASSFETGVTGELFF. CDR3 DNA sequence: TGTGCCAGCAGTTTCGAGACAGGGGTCACCGGGGAGCTGTTTTTT.

CDR3 loop: CASSQEATYEQYF. The CDR3 DNA follows: TGCGCCAGCAGCCAAGAGGCTACCTACGAGCAGTACTTC. This rearrangement joins TRBV4-3 to TRBJ2-7; D unresolved. V lost 0 bases and J lost 2, with 5 bases in between. Germline loops: CDR1 LGHNA, CDR2 YSLEER. The CDR3 is made up of 13 amino acids.

This clonotype has more than one count but fewer than ten. This chain uses TRBV28 with TRBJ2-2; D gene uncertain. The V end lost 10 bases, the J end lost 4 bases, and 13 bases lay between the germline ends. Germline V gives CDR1 MDHEN, CDR2 SYDVKM. The CDR3 loop spans 13 amino acids. CDR3 region: CAIEKQFTGELFF. The CDR3 coding sequence is TGTGCCATCGAGAAGCAGTTCACCGGGGAGCTGTTTTTT.

The chain carries TRBV7-6 and TRBJ2-7, with 8 bases that match TRBD2. This CDR3 spans 16 amino acids. CDR1 is SGHVS, CDR2 FNYEAQ, per germline. J lost 3 bases, V lost 8 bases, and 15 bases had no gene match. The CDR3 is CASPWYWSGSFYEQYF. CDR3 coding DNA: TGTGCCAGCCCCTGGTATTGGAGCGGGAGCTTCTACGAGCAGTACTTC.

V is TRBV29-1 and J is TRBJ2-7; D is unclear. The CDR3 totals 13 residues. The ends were cut back, 4 bases at V and 4 bases at J, with 14 bases in the middle. From germline, CDR1 is SQVTM and CDR2 ANQGSEA. The CDR3 protein is CSVVGSVGYEQYF. The CDR3 nucleotides are TGCAGCGTTGTGGGAAGTGTGGGGTACGAGCAGTACTTC.

The chain joins TRBV5-1 to TRBJ1-2; no firm D call. Germline V gene data show CDR1 as SGHRS and CDR2 as YFSETQ. This CDR3 has 13 amino acids. Trimming left V 2 bases short and J 2 bases short, with 7 bases between. CDR3 sequence reads: CASSFVTNYGYTF. CDR3 coding DNA: TGCGCCAGCAGCTTTGTAACGAACTATGGCTACACCTTC. The variable domain in full, with the rest retrieved from reference TRBV5-1 and TRBJ1-2, is KAGVTQTPRYLIKTRGQQVTLSCSPISGHRSVSWYQQTPGQGLQFLFEYFSETQRNKGNFPGRFSGRQFSNSRSEMNVSTLELGDSALYLCASSFVTNYGYTFGSGTRLTVV.

There are a few counts of this clonotype. This chain joins TRBV6-5 and TRBJ1-3, with TRBD1 matching 7 bases. CDR3 length: 13 residues. Unmatched junction bases numbered 4, after V lost 6 bases and J lost 5 bases. From germline, CDR1 is MNHEY and CDR2 SVGAGI. The CDR3 DNA reads TGTGCCAGCAGCCCGACAGGGAGAAACACCATATATTTT. It translates to CASSPTGRNTIYF.

On this clonotype itself: A junction boundary mismatches the germline segment, possibly from a read error. This chain joins TRBV28 and TRBJ2-6; D call uncertain. Germline CDR1 is MDHEN and CDR2 is SYDVKM. The CDR3 consists of 13 residues. The DNA of the CDR3 is TGTGCCAGCAGACCGTCTGCGGCCAACGTCCTGACTTTC. Translation: CASRPSAANVLTF.

V gene TRBV19 combines with J gene TRBJ2-1, with D tentatively TRBD1 (5 bases). V lost 9 bases to trimming and J lost 8 bases, with 17 bases between them. Germline CDR1 LNHDA, CDR2 SQIVND (reference sequence). The CDR3 spans 13 residues. Written as DNA, the CDR3 is TGTGCCAGCAGACAGCGTCCCCGGCATGAGCAGTTCTTC. It specifies CASRQRPRHEQFF.